Listed below are T cell receptor beta chains from one sample, sequenced in a study of blood T cell repertoires in COVID-19. This table comes from immunoSEQ multiplex PCR, and its TCRdb copy is limited to in-frame clones, with some not included. This table holds fewer than 200,000 clones, about four fifths found once. The material sequenced was peripheral blood. The receptors shown here come from a man between 65 and 85 years old with active or convalescent COVID-19. Both conserved end residues are part of each CDR3. Fields, in order: V gene, D gene, clone size, J gene, CDR3 DNA, CDR3 protein. A D gene is named only where the DNA matches it firmly. Some rows mark clone size as missing; the rest say once, few, many or name a class of expanded clone.

TRBV7-8	NA	NA	TRBJ1-6	TGTGCCAGCAGCTTAGATAGTAATGGACAGACCACTTCACCCCTCCACTTT	CASSLDSNGQTTSPLHF
TRBV6-6	TRBD1	NA	TRBJ2-7	TGTGCCACCTCAAAATTGGGAGGGACAGGGATTTACGAGCAGTACTTC	CATSKLGGTGIYEQYF
TRBV27	TRBD2	NA	TRBJ2-3	TGTGCCAGCAGTTCCAAAGCGGGAGGGAGGGCAGATACGCAGTATTTT	CASSSKAGGRADTQYF
TRBV13	TRBD2	NA	TRBJ2-7	TGTGCCAGCAGCCTCCGGACTAGCGGGGGGGGGTACGAGCAGTACTTC	CASSLRTSGGGYEQYF
TRBV2	TRBD1	NA	TRBJ1-4	TGTGCCAGCAGCCCTGGACAGGAGCGTTATGAAAAACTGTTTTTT	CASSPGQERYEKLFF
TRBV5-1	NA	NA	TRBJ2-1	TGCGCCAGCAGCTTATTAGCCATTCCCTACAATGAGCAGTTCTTC	CASSLLAIPYNEQFF
TRBV18	NA	NA	TRBJ1-5	TGTGCCAGCTCCCCCCCCGAGCGAGGGCATCAGCCCCAGCATTTT	CASSPPERGHQPQHF
TRBV3-1/TRBV3-2	TRBD1	NA	TRBJ1-2	TGTGCCAGCAGACCCACAGGGGGCGGGTATGGCTACACCTTC	CASRPTGGGYGYTF
TRBV7-2	TRBD2	NA	TRBJ2-7	TGTGCCAGCAGCTTAGCCGGGGGGGGAACCTACGAGCAGTACTTC	CASSLAGGGTYEQYF
TRBV29-1	TRBD2	NA	TRBJ2-7	TGCAGCGTTGGAGCGGGAGGGCCACGAGAGCAGTACTTC	CSVGAGGPREQYF
TRBV7-9	NA	NA	TRBJ2-5	TGTGCCAGCAGCCCGACCTCACTCGGGGCCCAGTACTTC	CASSPTSLGAQYF
TRBV11-2	NA	NA	TRBJ1-5	TGTGCCAGCAGCTTAGAAATCGGGCAGCCCCAGCATTTT	CASSLEIGQPQHF
TRBV19	NA	NA	TRBJ1-6	TGTGCCAGTAGGGGAGGGAGCTCCTATAATTCACCCCTCCACTTT	CASRGGSSYNSPLHF
TRBV27	TRBD1	NA	TRBJ1-5	TGTGCCAGCAGTTCATATAAACAGGGGGGTAGCAATCAGCCCCAGCATTTT	CASSSYKQGGSNQPQHF
TRBV2	TRBD2	NA	TRBJ2-5	TGTGCCAGCAGTGTGAGGGCTAGCGGGGAGACCCAGTACTTC	CASSVRASGETQYF
TRBV30	TRBD1	NA	TRBJ1-2	TGTGCCTTCCCCCTTGACAGGGCTAACTATGGCTACACCTTC	CAFPLDRANYGYTF
TRBV29-1	NA	once	TRBJ1-4	TGCAGCGTTCAAAGTAGTAATGAAAAACTGTTTTTT	CSVQSSNEKLFF
TRBV6-6	TRBD1	NA	TRBJ1-1	TGTGCCAGCATCACACAGGGGCCAGTGAACACTGAAGCTTTCTTT	CASITQGPVNTEAFF
TRBV5-1	NA	few	TRBJ1-1	TGCGCCAGCAGTTGGGGCGGGACGAACACTGAAGCTTTCTTT	CASSWGGTNTEAFF
TRBV6-4	NA	NA	TRBJ2-5	TGTGCCCGGAAACGTAGCCACCGGTGGCAAGAGACCCAGTACTTC	CARKRSHRWQETQYF
TRBV7-6	TRBD2	NA	TRBJ2-1	TGTGCCAGCAGCCCGACCCCTGGACTAGCGGGGGGTAAAGGGCAGTTCTTC	CASSPTPGLAGGKGQFF
TRBV5-6	TRBD2	NA	TRBJ2-1	TGTGCCAGCAGCTTTGGGGGCGTACTAGCGGGAGGTGATGAGCAGTTCTTC	CASSFGGVLAGGDEQFF
TRBV10-3	TRBD1	NA	TRBJ2-3	TGTGCCATCACCGGTGAGACAGGGAACACAGATACGCAGTATTTT	CAITGETGNTDTQYF
TRBV12-3/TRBV12-4	NA	once	TRBJ2-7	TGTGCCAGCAGTTTAGGGGCATCCGAGCAGTACTTC	CASSLGASEQYF
TRBV18	TRBD1	NA	TRBJ1-1	TGTGCCAGCTCATCGGGACAGCTTGATTTGAACACTGAAGCTTTCTTT	CASSSGQLDLNTEAFF
TRBV7-2	NA	NA	TRBJ2-3	TGTGCCAGCAGCGGCGACCGAATGAGGCTCGGATATACGCAGTATTTT	CASSGDRMRLGYTQYF
TRBV6-5	NA	NA	TRBJ2-6	TGTGCCACCCTCCCCCCTGGGGCCAACGTCCTGACTTTC	CATLPPGANVLTF
TRBV4-2	NA	NA	TRBJ1-1	TGTGCCAGCAGCCAAGTGACAGGGAACACTGAAGCTTTCTTT	CASSQVTGNTEAFF
TRBV7-9	TRBD1	NA	TRBJ2-3	TGTGCCAGCAGCTTGGGACAGGGGGCGCCGGATACGCAGTATTTT	CASSLGQGAPDTQYF
TRBV7-8	NA	NA	TRBJ2-7	TGTGCCAGCAGCTCTAACGGAGGTCGCGAGCAGTACTTC	CASSSNGGREQYF
TRBV5-1	NA	once	TRBJ2-3	TGCGCCAGCAGACCAGGGGATAGCACAGATACGCAGTATTTT	CASRPGDSTDTQYF
TRBV5-6	NA	NA	TRBJ1-2	TGTGCCAGCAGCCACTTGGGGAGGTATCCCTTTTATGGCTACACCTTC	CASSHLGRYPFYGYTF
TRBV12-5	NA	NA	TRBJ1-1	TGTGCTAGTGGTTTTCCGGGGGTCGGAGCTTTCTTT	CASGFPGVGAFF
TRBV7-9	NA	once	TRBJ1-2	TGTGCCAGCAGACCGACAGGAAGTGGCTACACCTTC	CASRPTGSGYTF
TRBV30	NA	NA	TRBJ1-1	TGTGCCTGGATTACAGGGTACACTGAAGCTTTCTTT	CAWITGYTEAFF
TRBV20-1	NA	NA	TRBJ1-1	TGCAGTGTGGAGGTGAACACTGAAGCTTTCTTT	CSVEVNTEAFF
TRBV7-2	TRBD1	NA	TRBJ1-6	TGTGCCAGCAGCTCTAGACAGGGTGGTAATTCACCCCTCCACTTT	CASSSRQGGNSPLHF
TRBV7-2	NA	NA	TRBJ1-1	TGTGCCAGCAGCCCTCAGAGACGGGGTGAAGCTTTCTTT	CASSPQRRGEAFF
TRBV6-6	TRBD2	NA	TRBJ2-1	TGTGCCAGCAGTTCTCAGGCGGGGGGGAGGGGGAATGAGCAGTTCTTC	CASSSQAGGRGNEQFF
TRBV7-9	NA	NA	TRBJ2-1	TGTGCCAGCAGCAGCCGCGGTTCAGGGGTGGGGGTATACAATGAGCAGTTCTTC	CASSSRGSGVGVYNEQFF
TRBV10-3	NA	NA	TRBJ1-2	TGTGCCATCAGCACAGCTGGCTATGGCTACACCTTC	CAISTAGYGYTF
TRBV5-6	NA	NA	TRBJ1-5	TGTGCCAGCAGCCAGGGCCCCAATCAGCCCCAGCATTTT	CASSQGPNQPQHF
TRBV9	TRBD2	few	TRBJ2-3	TGTGCCAGCAGCGTTGGCGGGGGTCGGCCAGATACGCAGTATTTT	CASSVGGGRPDTQYF
TRBV19	TRBD1	NA	TRBJ1-2	TGTGCCAGTAGCCAAGACAGGGGCTATGGCTACACCTTC	CASSQDRGYGYTF
TRBV3-1/TRBV3-2	NA	NA	TRBJ2-5	TGTGCCAGCAGCCAAACAAGCGGGTACGAGGGAGAGACCCAGTACTTC	CASSQTSGYEGETQYF
TRBV3-1/TRBV3-2	TRBD1	NA	TRBJ1-2	TGTGCCAGCAGCCTGGGACAGGGGGGGGGCTACACCTTC	CASSLGQGGGYTF
TRBV3-1/TRBV3-2	NA	few	TRBJ1-2	TGTGCCAGCAGCCAAGGCAGTCTTGGTGGCTACACCTTC	CASSQGSLGGYTF
TRBV19	TRBD2	NA	TRBJ2-5	TGTGCCAGTAGTGTGGGACTAGCGTTTCAAGAGACCCAGTACTTC	CASSVGLAFQETQYF
TRBV6-6	NA	NA	TRBJ2-2	TGTGCCAGCAGCGGCCGCCGTTCGAGGCTAGCACAAACGCAGAACACCGGGGAGCTGTTTTTT	CASSGRRSRLAQTQNTGELFF
TRBV18	TRBD2	NA	TRBJ2-7	TGTGCCAGCTCAAACCCTAGCGGGAGGGCGGGGCTCGAGCAGTACTTC	CASSNPSGRAGLEQYF
TRBV5-1	TRBD2	NA	TRBJ2-1	TGCGCCAGCAGCTTGGAGCTTAGCGGGAGGAATGAGCAGTTCTTC	CASSLELSGRNEQFF
TRBV5-1	TRBD2	NA	TRBJ2-5	TGCGCCAGCAGCTCGGGGGGAAAGGGGGAGACCCAGTACTTC	CASSSGGKGETQYF
TRBV19	NA	NA	TRBJ1-3	TGTGCCAGTAGTGAACAGACTGGAAACACCATATATTTT	CASSEQTGNTIYF
TRBV7-9	NA	few	TRBJ1-6	TGTGCCAGCGGGGAGACCTTTAGTTCACCCCTCCACTTT	CASGETFSSPLHF
TRBV9	NA	few	TRBJ2-2	TGTGCCAGCAGCAGAACAGATTCCCGCACCGGGGAGCTGTTTTTT	CASSRTDSRTGELFF
TRBV18	NA	NA	TRBJ1-1	TGTGCCAGCTCACTTGGGGCCTCGAACACTGAAGCTTTCTTT	CASSLGASNTEAFF
TRBV19	NA	few	TRBJ1-2	TGTGCCAGTAGTAGGGGGCAGGACTATGGCTACACCTTC	CASSRGQDYGYTF
TRBV12-3/TRBV12-4	NA	NA	TRBJ1-3	TGTGCCAGCAGCGCCCTACAGGCGGTCACCATATATTTT	CASSALQAVTIYF
TRBV3-1/TRBV3-2	NA	NA	TRBJ2-5	TGTGCCAGCAGCCAATTCCAGCGGAGTCAAGAGACCCAGTACTTC	CASSQFQRSQETQYF
TRBV21-1	NA	NA	TRBJ2-7	TGTGCCAGCAGCACCCTGACAGGGGATAGCCACGAGCAGTACTTC	CASSTLTGDSHEQYF